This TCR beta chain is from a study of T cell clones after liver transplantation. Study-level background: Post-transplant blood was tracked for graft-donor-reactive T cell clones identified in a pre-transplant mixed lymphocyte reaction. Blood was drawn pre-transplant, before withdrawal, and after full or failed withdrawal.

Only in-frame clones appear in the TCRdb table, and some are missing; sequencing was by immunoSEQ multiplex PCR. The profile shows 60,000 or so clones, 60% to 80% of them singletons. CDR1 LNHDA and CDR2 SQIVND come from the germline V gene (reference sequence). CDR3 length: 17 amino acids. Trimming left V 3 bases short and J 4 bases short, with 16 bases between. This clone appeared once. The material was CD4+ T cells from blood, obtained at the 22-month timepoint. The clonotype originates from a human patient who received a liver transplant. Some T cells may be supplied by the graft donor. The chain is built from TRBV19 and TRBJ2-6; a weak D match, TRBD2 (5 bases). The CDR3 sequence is CASSIVRKGAGANVLTF. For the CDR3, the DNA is TGTGCCAGTAGTATTGTTCGAAAGGGAGCGGGGGCCAACGTCCTGACTTTC.